The T cell receptor (beta chain) under discussion was sequenced for a study of PD-L1 blockade in urothelial cancer (TCRdb year 2017). Background on the whole study: Every patient began therapy at some point between 2013 and 2015 and was given atezolizumab 1,200 mg intravenously every 3 weeks. Twenty-five of 29 patients were males with bladder-origin urothelial cancer, and about 65% of the 29 reported a prior smoking history. An ECOG performance status of 0 or 1 was recorded for the patients, and 0 to 3 prior chemotherapy regimens had been received by the patients. Blood samples were analyzed 3 weeks after the start of treatment (second dose) and 6 weeks after the start of treatment. A median of about 140,000 T cells and just over 80,000 unique TCRs was obtained from blood samples, and a median clonality of approximately 0.077 was observed. The study was an exploratory multi-omic analysis of somatic, immune and clinical correlates of response to PD-L1 blockade with atezolizumab in urothelial cancer. Pretreatment tumor samples and matched peripheral blood, collected serially before and after atezolizumab treatment, underwent TCR sequencing. Durable clinical benefit meant progression-free survival longer than 6 months, and TCR features were also tested against progression-free and overall survival. Whole exome sequencing and RNA sequencing of pretreatment tumors were performed alongside TCR sequencing in the same patients. Durable clinical benefit was achieved by nine patients but not by the remaining 20. Pretreatment blood TCR-seq was available for about 30 patients, at least one posttreatment blood collection was obtained for around 25 patients, and tumor TCR-seq was available for around 25 patients.

Broader findings and caveats from the paper: Improved progression-free and overall survival was associated with having pretreatment peripheral blood TCR clonality below the median. Because of the small sample size (n ≈ 30) and the many exploratory analyses performed, the results are intended to be regarded as hypothesis-generating. Greater expansion of tumor-associated TCR clones in peripheral blood 3 weeks after the start of treatment was observed in patients with durable benefit (n ≈ 24, p = 0.022).

This clone was seen once. No cognate antigen has been identified for it. No clone much larger than this one lies a single base away; base qualities are absent. Based on the germline V gene, the CDR1 and CDR2 sequences are SGHTS and YDEGEE. The junction carries 17 bases between V and J, which are trimmed by 4 bases and 1 base respectively. The CDR3, cysteine through phenylalanine, is 16 amino acids long. The DNA shown is the 48-base CDR3, in frame from base 1. A total of around 30 patients with locally advanced or metastatic urothelial carcinoma, treated at Memorial Sloan Kettering on a trial protocol, made up the cohort. Peripheral blood mononuclear cells were collected pretreatment and during treatment, with between 1 and 8 total time points obtained per patient. The Qiagen DNeasy Blood extraction kit was used to purify genomic DNA from total PBMCs and from tumor samples. PBMCs were collected pretreatment and during treatment, and were isolated and stored as previously described.

Synthetic TCR analog templates were spiked into each PCR so that absolute template abundance could be estimated from read counts. The immunoSEQ assay used bias-controlled V and J gene primers to amplify TCRbeta CDR3 regions from genomic DNA. Sequencing of rearranged TCRbeta segments was done at approximately 20X coverage. Under the source paper's analysis protocol: Clustering was used to correct sequencing errors, and CDR3s were annotated against IMGT so that V, D and J genes could be assigned. Out-of-frame and stop-codon sequences were excluded, and only productive TCRbeta rearrangements were used in downstream analyses. To compute clonality, Shannon entropy was normalized by the log of the number of unique productive sequences and then subtracted from one. Fisher's exact test with Benjamini-Hochberg correction, using a cutoff of adjusted p below 0.01, was how clones that differed between time points or between blood and tumor were identified. In its TCRdb copy, this immuneACCESS table keeps in-frame sequences only and misses some clones. Where compared with another copy, unresolved V genes explain less than half of these, and the others have no known cause. The V and J calls and clone size are taken from that table; D and trimming were inferred from the DNA. The table for this sample lists some 35,000 clones; over 75% of them were counted only once. The ten largest clonotypes hold 8.3% of the sample.

This receptor was identified in a man aged 70-80 years with urothelial cancer. The rearranged chain carries TRBV5-8 and TRBJ2-5; perhaps TRBD2 is the D gene, with 6 bases matching. The sample here was PBMCs, taken around atezolizumab (anti-PD-L1) treatment. This receptor has the CDR3 CASSPDGRPVQETQYF. The nucleotides are TGTGCCAGCAGCCCGGATGGGAGGCCCGTCCAAGAGACCCAGTACTTC.